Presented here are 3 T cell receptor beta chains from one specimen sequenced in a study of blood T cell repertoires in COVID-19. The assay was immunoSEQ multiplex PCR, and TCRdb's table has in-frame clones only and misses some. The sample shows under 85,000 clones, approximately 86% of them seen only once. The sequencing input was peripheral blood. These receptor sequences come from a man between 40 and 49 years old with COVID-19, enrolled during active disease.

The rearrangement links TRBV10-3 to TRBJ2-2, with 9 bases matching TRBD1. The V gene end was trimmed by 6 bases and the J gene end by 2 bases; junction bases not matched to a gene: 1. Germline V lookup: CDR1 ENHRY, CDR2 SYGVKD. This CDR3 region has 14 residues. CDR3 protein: CAIRQGANTGELFF. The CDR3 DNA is TGTGCCATCAGACAGGGGGCTAACACCGGGGAGCTGTTTTTT.

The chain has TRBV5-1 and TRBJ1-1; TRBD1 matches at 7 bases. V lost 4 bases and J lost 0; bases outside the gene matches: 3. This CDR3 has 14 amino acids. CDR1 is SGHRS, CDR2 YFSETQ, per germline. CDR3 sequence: CASSTQGVNTEAFF. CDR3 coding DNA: TGCGCCAGCAGCACCCAGGGGGTGAACACTGAAGCTTTCTTT.

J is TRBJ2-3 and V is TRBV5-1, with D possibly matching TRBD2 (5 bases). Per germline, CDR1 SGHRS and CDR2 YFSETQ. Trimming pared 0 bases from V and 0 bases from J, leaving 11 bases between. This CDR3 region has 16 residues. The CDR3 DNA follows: TGCGCCAGCAGCTTGGGGACTGACACTAGCACAGATACGCAGTATTTT. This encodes CASSLGTDTSTDTQYF.